These T cell receptor beta chains were read from a single sample in a study of blood T cell repertoires in COVID-19. The repertoire was sequenced with immunoSEQ multiplex PCR; TCRdb's copy has only in-frame clones and lacks some. The sample comprises around 200,000 clones, about 83% of which are singletons, and 1.3% rests with the top ten. The sequencing sample was made of peripheral blood. These receptors were taken from a woman aged 30 to 39 with COVID-19, enrolled during active disease. Each CDR3 is given with its conserved first and last residue. Each record gives: V gene, J gene, clone size, CDR3 protein. Clone size, where shown, is once, few, many, or a class for clones that have expanded.

TRBV6-2/TRBV6-3	TRBJ1-6	.	CASSYRVYSPLHF
TRBV6-1	TRBJ1-2	.	CASSEALEGPGNYGYTF
TRBV6-1	TRBJ1-5	.	CASSGLTGTSSNQPQHF
TRBV18	TRBJ1-3	once	CASSPIRQVKAAGNTIYF
TRBV9	TRBJ2-7	.	CASSVGSSYEQYF
TRBV6-2/TRBV6-3	TRBJ2-7	.	CASSYLSSYEQYF
TRBV18	TRBJ1-4	.	CASSLSGQPNEKLFF
TRBV10-3	TRBJ1-3	few	CAIRAGQGNGNTIYF
TRBV6-5	TRBJ2-5	.	CASSSGTSGAQETQYF
TRBV11-2	TRBJ2-7	once	CASSLGPGTGLDEQYF
TRBV7-2	TRBJ2-5	once	CASRVAGGQETQYF
TRBV27	TRBJ2-7	few	CASSYAPGQGSGEQYF
TRBV6-5	TRBJ1-4	.	CASLVGSRGNEKLFF
TRBV5-4	TRBJ1-6	once	CASSARGPGNSPLHF
TRBV7-9	TRBJ1-1	.	CASSLGRSNEAFF
TRBV5-4	TRBJ2-1	.	CASSLGGTSGLHNEQFF
TRBV30	TRBJ2-7	.	CAWSVQDEQYF
TRBV6-2/TRBV6-3	TRBJ2-1	.	CASSPPTGGSYNEQFF
TRBV14	TRBJ2-3	.	CASSLPDRGSTDTQYF
TRBV28	TRBJ2-1	.	CASRRQGPSSYNEQFF
TRBV3-1/TRBV3-2	TRBJ1-2	.	CASSQEGNRNGYTF
TRBV5-1	TRBJ1-2	.	CASSPQVVRDGGYTF
TRBV21-1	TRBJ2-1	.	CASSKEGTQSFSYNEQFF
TRBV7-2	TRBJ2-3	.	CASSGGTSGGSFPQYF
TRBV16	TRBJ1-5	.	CASSQGQVDQPQHF
TRBV18	TRBJ2-7	.	CASSPGATSSYEQYF
TRBV5-1	TRBJ1-1	.	CASSLVSREIYMNTEAFF
TRBV9	TRBJ2-7	.	CASSVGTTGEQYF
TRBV2	TRBJ2-3	few	CAGQPAGVTDTQYF
TRBV28	TRBJ1-5	.	CASTQTQGLTGNQPQHF
TRBV4-2	TRBJ2-7	.	CASSQDPRDRKYEQYF
TRBV6-2/TRBV6-3	TRBJ2-1	.	CASSYLGGIGNEQFF
TRBV19	TRBJ1-6	few	CASSRQGDNSPLHF
TRBV9	TRBJ2-5	once	CASSDGGVLETQYF
TRBV14	TRBJ1-5	few	CASSQDGDRGGYSNQPQHF
TRBV15	TRBJ1-1	.	CATSSPLNTEAFF
TRBV2	TRBJ2-1	.	CASSPTRNSLTGNEQFF
TRBV9	TRBJ1-1	.	CASSVGLSGQGFRAFF
TRBV3-1/TRBV3-2	TRBJ2-3	.	CASSSRGNRATDTQYF
TRBV7-2	TRBJ2-1	once	CASSNDRGPFNEQFF